The clone carrying this TCR beta chain came up many times. Its antigen remains unidentified. Amplification of TCR alpha and beta CDR3 regions from RNA used iRepertoire nested multiplex PCR. Tissue mRNA or PBMC total RNA, about 90-450 ng, went into one-step reverse transcription and amplification. TCRdb independently ran MiXCR on the multiplex PCR reads; one entry per CDR3 protein. The sample includes approximately 120,000 distinct CDR3 sequences, 23% of them seen just once. The CDR3 loop spans 17 amino acids. Germline lookup yields CDR1 SQVTM and CDR2 ANQGSEA. Trimming shortened V by 1 base and J by 4 bases, and 23 bases separated the two germline ends. This entry belongs to a study of glioma-infiltrating T cells. Broader study findings: CDR3 overlap between tissue and blood was very small. Non-neoplastic patients had below-expected tissue-blood divergence, while all gliomas exceeded expectation.

This TCR came from a human donor with low-grade glioma or glioblastoma, undergoing nonglioma brain surgery, or in good health (not recorded which). The sequenced material came from glioma tissue, nonneoplastic brain tissue, or PBMCs (not recorded which). V is TRBV29-1 and J is TRBJ2-7; possibly TRBD2 for D (6 bases). CDR3 residues: CSVEAASGTRQTYEQYF. The CDR3 bases are TGCAGCGTTGAAGCGGCCTCCGGGACTCGTCAAACTTACGAGCAGTACTTC.